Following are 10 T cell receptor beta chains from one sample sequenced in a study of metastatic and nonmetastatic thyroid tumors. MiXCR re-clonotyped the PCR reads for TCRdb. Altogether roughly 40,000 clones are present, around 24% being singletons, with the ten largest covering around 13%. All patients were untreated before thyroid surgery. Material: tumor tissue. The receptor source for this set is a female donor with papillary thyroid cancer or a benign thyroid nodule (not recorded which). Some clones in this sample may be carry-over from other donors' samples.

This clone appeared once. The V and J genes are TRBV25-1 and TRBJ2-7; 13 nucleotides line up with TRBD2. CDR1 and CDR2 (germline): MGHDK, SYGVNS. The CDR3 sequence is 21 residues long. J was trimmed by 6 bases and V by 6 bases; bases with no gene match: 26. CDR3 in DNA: TGTGCCAGCAGGTCCGGACTAGCGGGAGTTTGGGGGCCAACAGAACTAACCGAGCAGTACTTC. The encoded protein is CASRSGLAGVWGPTELTEQYF.

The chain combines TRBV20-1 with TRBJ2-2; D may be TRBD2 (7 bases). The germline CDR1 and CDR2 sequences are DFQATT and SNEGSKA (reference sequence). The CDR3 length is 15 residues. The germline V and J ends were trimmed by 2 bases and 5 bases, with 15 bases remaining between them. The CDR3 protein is CSARLGGPGTGELFF. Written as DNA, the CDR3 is TGCAGTGCTAGATTGGGGGGGCCGGGGACCGGGGAGCTGTTTTTT.

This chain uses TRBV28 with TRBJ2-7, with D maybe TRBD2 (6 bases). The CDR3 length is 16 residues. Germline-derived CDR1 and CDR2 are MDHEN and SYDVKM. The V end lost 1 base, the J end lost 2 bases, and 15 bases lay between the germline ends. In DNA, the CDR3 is TGTGCCAGCAGTTTATTCGGACTACGTGAGACCTACGAGCAGTACTTC. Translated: CASSLFGLRETYEQYF.

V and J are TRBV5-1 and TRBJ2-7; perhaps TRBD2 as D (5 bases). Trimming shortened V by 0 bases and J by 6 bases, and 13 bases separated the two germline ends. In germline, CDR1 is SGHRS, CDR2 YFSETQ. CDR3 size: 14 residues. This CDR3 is CASSLGTPVLEQYF. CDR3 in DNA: TGCGCCAGCAGCTTGGGGACTCCTGTTCTCGAGCAGTACTTC.

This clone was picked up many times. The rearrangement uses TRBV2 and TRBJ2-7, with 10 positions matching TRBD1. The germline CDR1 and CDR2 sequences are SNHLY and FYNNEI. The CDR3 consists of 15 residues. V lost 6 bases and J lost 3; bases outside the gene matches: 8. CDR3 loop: CASSGEGTGDYEQYF. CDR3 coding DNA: TGTGCCAGCAGCGGAGAGGGGACAGGGGACTACGAGCAGTACTTC.

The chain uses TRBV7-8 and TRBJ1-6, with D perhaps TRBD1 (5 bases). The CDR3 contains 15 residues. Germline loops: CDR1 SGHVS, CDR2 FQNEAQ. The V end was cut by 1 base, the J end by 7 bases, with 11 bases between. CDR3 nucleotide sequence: TGTGCCAGCAGCTTAGTTCAGGGTCAGAATTCACCCCTCCACTTT. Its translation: CASSLVQGQNSPLHF.

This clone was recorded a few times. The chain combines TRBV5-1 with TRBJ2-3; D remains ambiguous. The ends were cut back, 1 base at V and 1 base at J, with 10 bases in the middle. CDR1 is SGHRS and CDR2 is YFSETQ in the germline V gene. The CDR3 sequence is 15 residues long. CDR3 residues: CASSLRRVGTDTQYF. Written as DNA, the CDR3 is TGCGCCAGCAGCTTGCGGAGAGTGGGCACAGATACGCAGTATTTT.

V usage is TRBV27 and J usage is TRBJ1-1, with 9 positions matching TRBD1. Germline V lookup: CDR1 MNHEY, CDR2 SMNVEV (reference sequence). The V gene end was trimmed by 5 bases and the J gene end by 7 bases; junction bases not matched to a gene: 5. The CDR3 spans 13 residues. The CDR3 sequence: CASSIGTGIEAFF. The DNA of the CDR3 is TGTGCCAGCAGTATCGGGACAGGGATTGAAGCTTTCTTT.

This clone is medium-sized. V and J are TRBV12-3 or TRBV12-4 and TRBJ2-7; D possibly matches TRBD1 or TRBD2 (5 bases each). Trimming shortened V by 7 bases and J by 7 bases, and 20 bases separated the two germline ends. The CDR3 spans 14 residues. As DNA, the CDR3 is TGTGCCAGCACCTGGGGGATGAGGGCGGCAGAGCAGTACTTC. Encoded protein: CASTWGMRAAEQYF.

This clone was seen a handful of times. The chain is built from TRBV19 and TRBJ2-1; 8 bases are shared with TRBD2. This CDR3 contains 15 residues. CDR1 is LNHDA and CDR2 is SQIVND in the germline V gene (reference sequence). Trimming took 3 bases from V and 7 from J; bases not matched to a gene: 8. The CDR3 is CASSIPRGLANEQFF. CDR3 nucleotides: TGTGCCAGTAGTATCCCCCGTGGACTAGCAAATGAGCAGTTCTTC.